This is a list of T cell receptor beta chains from one sample in a study of siplizumab effects on memory and regulatory T cells. This table comes from immunoSEQ multiplex PCR, and its TCRdb copy is limited to in-frame clones, with some not included. The sample shows 95,000 to 100,000 clones, about 90% of them seen only once. The sample taken for sequencing was non-Treg CD4+ T cells sorted from blood. These receptors were taken from a human donor in good health. CDR3s include the opening cysteine and the closing phenylalanine or tryptophan. Rows may omit the clone size; those that give it use once, few, many or a size class.

clone_size	j_call	v_call	cdr3_aa
NA	TRBJ1-5	TRBV5-4	CASSLRGSNQPQHF
few	TRBJ1-2	TRBV28	CASSLLSYGYTF
NA	TRBJ1-2	TRBV6-5	CASSYSRGYNYGYTF
NA	TRBJ2-3	TRBV4-1	CASSQDQTPDTQYF
NA	TRBJ2-1	TRBV12-5	CASGLLGRGYNEQFF
NA	TRBJ2-7	TRBV2	CASSASMRGSSYEQYF
NA	TRBJ2-7	TRBV9	CASSVAANVYEQYF
NA	TRBJ1-1	TRBV2	CASRYRGSITEAFF
NA	TRBJ2-1	TRBV4-2	CASSQEGTHGDEQFF
NA	TRBJ2-7	TRBV7-2	CASSTSRTAYEQYF
NA	TRBJ1-5	TRBV6-6	CASSYGQRGSNQPQHF
once	TRBJ2-1	TRBV7-2	CASSSTSGEYNEQFF
NA	TRBJ1-2	TRBV10-3	CAISEDYGYTF
NA	TRBJ1-1	TRBV5-1	CASSPGTAEAFF
NA	TRBJ1-2	TRBV7-9	CASSLALAVDGYTF
NA	TRBJ1-1	TRBV27	CASSTLRTGVITEAFF
NA	TRBJ2-3	TRBV29-1	CSNRGGSTSTDTQYF
NA	TRBJ2-1	TRBV7-3	CASRNRDYHYNEQFF
NA	TRBJ2-5	TRBV15	CATSRDTAPVETQYF
once	TRBJ2-2	TRBV5-6	CASSHPLAGGPGELFF
NA	TRBJ1-1	TRBV5-6	CASSWEPQEAFF
NA	TRBJ2-3	TRBV6-5	CASSYRSPPRDTQYF
few	TRBJ2-5	TRBV18	CASSLQETQYF
NA	TRBJ2-7	TRBV28	CASSLHVPPYEQYF
NA	TRBJ2-4	TRBV28	CASRRAGVAKNIQYF
NA	TRBJ2-2	TRBV5-4	CASSLELNTGELFF
NA	TRBJ1-5	TRBV5-6	CASSLAARGHQPQHF
NA	TRBJ2-1	TRBV5-1	CASSWTGDSYNEQFF
NA	TRBJ2-1	TRBV29-1	CSDPRVSSGRDDNEQFF
NA	TRBJ2-3	TRBV18	CASSPGRGDGTDTQYF
NA	TRBJ2-2	TRBV5-1	CASSLDGQGPGELFF
NA	TRBJ2-1	TRBV9	CASSVGARGWNEQFF
NA	TRBJ1-5	TRBV28	CASSHTGGFSNQPQHF
NA	TRBJ2-2	TRBV5-1	CASSRTSVGTGELFF
NA	TRBJ2-7	TRBV30	CARDRGTSSYEQYF
NA	TRBJ2-7	TRBV6-1	CASSAPTGSWEQYF
NA	TRBJ1-6	TRBV14	CASSQFMNSPLHF
NA	TRBJ2-7	TRBV11-2	CASSRAVEQYF
NA	TRBJ1-1	TRBV12-5	CASGLGILGQLGDTEAFF
NA	TRBJ2-1	TRBV4-3	CASSQDSGSYNEQFF
NA	TRBJ1-6	TRBV5-1	CASRAVGGASNSPLHF
NA	TRBJ1-1	TRBV10-3	CAIRGTGDTEAFF
NA	TRBJ2-7	TRBV19	CASSTQGALYEQYF
few	TRBJ1-1	TRBV4-1	CASSQAGRAMNTEAFF
few	TRBJ2-7	TRBV6-1	CASSRPGGNSYEQYF
NA	TRBJ2-5	TRBV11-2	CASSGARSETQYF
NA	TRBJ1-1	TRBV5-5	CASSLQGINTEAFF
NA	TRBJ2-3	TRBV6-1	CASNWGIQDTQYF